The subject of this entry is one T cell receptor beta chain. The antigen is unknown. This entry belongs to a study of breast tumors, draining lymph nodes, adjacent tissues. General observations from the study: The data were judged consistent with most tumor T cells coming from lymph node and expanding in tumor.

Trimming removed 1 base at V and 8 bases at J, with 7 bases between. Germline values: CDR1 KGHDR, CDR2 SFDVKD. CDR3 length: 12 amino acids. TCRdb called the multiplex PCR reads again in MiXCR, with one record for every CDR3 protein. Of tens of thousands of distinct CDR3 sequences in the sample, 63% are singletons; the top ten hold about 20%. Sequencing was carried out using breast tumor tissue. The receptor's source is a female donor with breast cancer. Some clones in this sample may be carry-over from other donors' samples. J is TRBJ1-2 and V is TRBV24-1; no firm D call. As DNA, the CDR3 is TGTGCCACCAGTGATTTAACCAGCGGCTACACCTTC. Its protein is CATSDLTSGYTF.